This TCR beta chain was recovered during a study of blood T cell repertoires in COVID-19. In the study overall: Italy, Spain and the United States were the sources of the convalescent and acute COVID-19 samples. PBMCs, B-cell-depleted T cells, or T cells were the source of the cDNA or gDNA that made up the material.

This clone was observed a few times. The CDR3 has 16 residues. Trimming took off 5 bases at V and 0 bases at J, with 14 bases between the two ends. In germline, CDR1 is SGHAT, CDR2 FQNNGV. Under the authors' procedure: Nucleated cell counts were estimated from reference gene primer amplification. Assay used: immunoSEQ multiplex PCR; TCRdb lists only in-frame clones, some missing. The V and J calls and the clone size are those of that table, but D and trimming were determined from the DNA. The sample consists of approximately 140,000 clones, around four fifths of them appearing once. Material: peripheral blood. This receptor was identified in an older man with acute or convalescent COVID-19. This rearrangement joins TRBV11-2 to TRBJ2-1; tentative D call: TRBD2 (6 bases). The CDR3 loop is CASSIRDGSSYNEQFF. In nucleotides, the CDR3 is TGTGCCAGCAGCATAAGAGACGGGAGCTCCTACAATGAGCAGTTCTTC.